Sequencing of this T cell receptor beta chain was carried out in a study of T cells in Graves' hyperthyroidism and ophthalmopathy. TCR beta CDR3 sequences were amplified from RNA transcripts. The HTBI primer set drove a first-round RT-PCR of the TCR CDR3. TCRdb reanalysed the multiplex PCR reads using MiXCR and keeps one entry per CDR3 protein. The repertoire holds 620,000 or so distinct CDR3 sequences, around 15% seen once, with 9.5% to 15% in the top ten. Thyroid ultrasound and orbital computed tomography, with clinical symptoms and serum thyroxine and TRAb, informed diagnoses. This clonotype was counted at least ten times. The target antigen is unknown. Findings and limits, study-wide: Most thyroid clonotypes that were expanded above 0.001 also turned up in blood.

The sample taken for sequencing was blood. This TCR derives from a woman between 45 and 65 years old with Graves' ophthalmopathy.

DNA for the CDR3: TGCAGTGCCGACCAGGGTGGACGGCGGACTGAAGCTTTCTTT. This sequence encodes CSADQGGRRTEAFF. This chain uses TRBV20-1 with TRBJ1-1; D might be TRBD1 (5 bases). CDR1 and CDR2 from the germline V gene are DFQATT and SNEGSKA (reference sequence). The CDR3 is made up of 14 amino acids. Between the trimmed V and J ends, which lost 6 bases and 5 bases, there was a span of 19 bases.